This TCR beta chain was identified during a study of technical replicates of blood from several donors. Repertoires were generated with immunoSEQ multiplex PCR, while TCRdb's copy carries only in-frame clones and drops some. Of more than 70,000 clones listed, around 90% are singletons. This clonotype was sampled from a human donor in good health. Sequencing used T cells isolated from PBMCs.

The CDR3 spells CASSLVWGGGAHTDTQYF. CDR3 nucleotide sequence: TGTGCCAGCAGCTTGGTGTGGGGAGGCGGGGCACACACAGATACGCAGTATTTT. The chain recombines TRBV5-6 with TRBJ2-3, with a tentative D call TRBD2 (6 bases). This CDR3 region has 18 residues. In germline, CDR1 is SGHDT, CDR2 YYEEEE. The V end was cut by 0 bases, the J end by 2 bases, with 19 bases between.